The 18 T cell receptor beta chains presented below share a single source sample, sequenced in a study of T cell responses to AZD1222 COVID-19 vaccine. The protocol was immunoSEQ multiplex PCR, while the TCRdb copy is restricted to in-frame clones and leaves out a portion. The sample has fewer than 200,000 clones, around 92% seen once. The sample in question was peripheral blood, obtained on day 0 of AZD1222 vaccination. The receptors originated from an adult in good health.

The chain combines TRBV11-3 with TRBJ2-3; D is undetermined. There are 12 residues in the CDR3. Germline V gene sequence: CDR1 SGHNT, CDR2 YENEEA. V was pared by 8 bases and J by 1 base, with 7 bases between. The CDR3 DNA sequence: TGTGCCAGCTCCGGACGCACAGATACGCAGTATTTT. Amino acid sequence: CASSGRTDTQYF.

This chain links TRBV18 with TRBJ2-2, with D unclear. This CDR3 has 17 residues. The V gene's germline CDR1 is KGHSH and CDR2 LQKENI. V was trimmed by 2 bases and J by 0 bases, leaving 13 bases between them. The CDR3 nucleotides are TGTGCCAGCTCACCATCCCCGCAGCTAACGAACACCGGGGAGCTGTTTTTT. Its protein is CASSPSPQLTNTGELFF. Full variable domain (remainder filled in from reference TRBV18 and TRBJ2-2): NAGVMQNPRHLVRRRGQEARLRCSPMKGHSHVYWYRQLPEEGLKFMVYLQKENIIDESGMPKERFSAEFPKEGPSILRIQQVVRGDSAAYFCASSPSPQLTNTGELFFGEGSRLTVL.

J is TRBJ2-3 and V is TRBV28, with D tentatively TRBD1 (6 bases). There are 14 residues in the CDR3. In germline, CDR1 is MDHEN, CDR2 SYDVKM. V shed 6 bases and J shed 2 bases, with 12 bases lying between them. The CDR3 protein is CASSQGSSTDTQYF. DNA of the CDR3: TGTGCCAGCAGCCAGGGGTCCTCCACAGATACGCAGTATTTT.

The rearrangement links TRBV29-1 to TRBJ1-1; possible D gene TRBD1, 5 bases. Per the germline V gene, CDR1 is SQVTM and CDR2 is ANQGSEA. This CDR3 comprises 12 residues. V shed 7 bases and J shed 4 bases, with 13 bases lying between them. The CDR3 reads CSASGLGTEAFF. The CDR3 DNA reads as TGCAGCGCATCAGGGTTGGGCACTGAAGCTTTCTTT.

The chain uses TRBV27 and TRBJ1-4, with unresolved D. V was pared by 4 bases and J by 3 bases, with 9 bases between. The length of the CDR3 is 14 residues. Germline V gene lookup returns CDR1 MNHEY and CDR2 SMNVEV (reference sequence). CDR3 amino acids: CASSWEPANEKLFF. CDR3 nucleotide sequence: TGTGCCAGCAGTTGGGAGCCAGCTAATGAAAAACTGTTTTTT.

This chain joins TRBV5-1 and TRBJ2-1; 11 bases agree with TRBD2. The CDR3 runs to 16 residues. J was trimmed by 0 bases and V by 2 bases; bases with no gene match: 1. The germline V gene encodes CDR1 SGHRS and CDR2 YFSETQ. CDR3 DNA: TGCGCCAGCAGCTTACTAGCGGGGGTCTCCTACAATGAGCAGTTCTTC. Residues: CASSLLAGVSYNEQFF.

The rearrangement links TRBV7-8 to TRBJ1-5; D is ambiguous. V lost 1 base to trimming and J lost 6 bases, with 10 bases between them. This CDR3 has 14 residues. Germline values: CDR1 SGHVS, CDR2 FQNEAQ. The DNA for the CDR3 is TGTGCCAGCAGCTTAGAGACTCGAGGTCAGCCCCAGCATTTT. It translates to CASSLETRGQPQHF.

The chain recombines TRBV7-8 with TRBJ1-2; 7 positions agree with TRBD1. The CDR3 covers 16 residues. Trimming took 5 bases from V and 2 from J; bases not matched to a gene: 11. Germline V CDR1 and CDR2: SGHVS, FQNEAQ. CDR3 DNA sequence: TGTGCCAGCAGCACAGGGACAGTAAGAGCGAACTATGGCTACACCTTC. It specifies CASSTGTVRANYGYTF.

The chain joins TRBV19 to TRBJ1-5, with D uncertain. The CDR3 sequence is 15 residues long. Trimming cost V 3 bases and J 4 bases, with 13 bases left between them. Looked up from germline, CDR1 is LNHDA and CDR2 is SQIVND (reference sequence). In DNA, the CDR3 is TGTGCCAGTAGTATCCAGCGAGGCCCAAATCAGCCCCAGCATTTT. This encodes CASSIQRGPNQPQHF.

J is TRBJ1-1 and V is TRBV5-4; D perhaps matches TRBD1 (5 bases). The V gene lost 0 bases and the J gene lost 0 bases, with 15 bases spanning the gap. Per germline, CDR1 SGHNT and CDR2 YYREEE (reference sequence). This CDR3 is 17 amino acids long. The DNA of the CDR3 is TGTGCCAGCAGCTTGGGAAGGGGCCGCCTTGTGAACACTGAAGCTTTCTTT. Residues: CASSLGRGRLVNTEAFF.

The gene calls are TRBV25-1 and TRBJ1-1, with D unresolved. This CDR3 region has 17 residues. The germline gives CDR1 MGHDK, CDR2 SYGVNS. Trimming removed 2 bases from V and 5 bases from J, with 21 bases in between. The DNA for the CDR3 is TGTGCCAGCAGTGAAGGGCGGGAGGCCGTGACTTTGACTGAAGCTTTCTTT. This translates into CASSEGREAVTLTEAFF.

The J gene is TRBJ2-2, the V gene TRBV5-1; 10 bases align to TRBD1. V was pared by 9 bases and J by 7 bases, with 6 bases of the junction left unmatched. The CDR3 has 13 residues. Germline V gene data show CDR1 as SGHRS and CDR2 as YFSETQ. CDR3 in DNA: TGCGCCATTCGACAGGGGGCTAGCGGGGAGCTGTTTTTT. The encoded protein is CAIRQGASGELFF.

The gene calls are TRBV2 and TRBJ2-5, with 9 bases identical to TRBD1. Looked up from germline, CDR1 is SNHLY and CDR2 is FYNNEI. V shed 6 bases and J 1 base; nucleotides not matched to a gene: 6. The CDR3 totals 15 residues. CDR3 in amino acids: CASRKGTGPQETQYF. In DNA, the CDR3 is TGTGCCAGCAGGAAAGGGACAGGGCCCCAAGAGACCCAGTACTTC.

The chain uses TRBV3-1 (or the pseudogene TRBV3-2) and TRBJ1-6; D unresolved. In germline, CDR1 is LGHDT, CDR2 YNNKEL (reference sequence). V lost 1 base and J lost 9, with 7 bases in between. This CDR3 contains 13 residues. The DNA for the CDR3 is TGTGCCAGCAGCCAAGTTGATGTTTCACCCCTCCACTTT. This translates into CASSQVDVSPLHF.

The gene calls are TRBV9 and TRBJ2-2; D might be TRBD2 (5 bases). The CDR3 contains 15 residues. Trimming removed 0 bases at V and 1 base at J, with 7 bases between. Germline V gene data show CDR1 as SGDLS and CDR2 as YYNGEE. CDR3 amino acids: CASSVAGKNTGELFF. DNA for the CDR3: TGTGCCAGCAGCGTAGCGGGAAAGAACACCGGGGAGCTGTTTTTT.

The CDR3 loop reads CASSVDADHTDTQYF. For the CDR3, the DNA is TGTGCCAGCAGCGTAGACGCAGACCACACAGATACGCAGTATTTT. The rearrangement links TRBV9 to TRBJ2-3; no reliable D call. Germline assignment: CDR1 SGDLS and CDR2 YYNGEE. V lost 0 bases to trimming and J lost 2 bases, with 10 bases between them. The CDR3 loop spans 15 amino acids.

This chain connects TRBV6-1 to TRBJ2-1, with D possibly matching TRBD1 (5 bases). This CDR3 spans 15 amino acids. CDR1 and CDR2 (germline): MNHNS, SASEGT. V was cut by 0 bases and J by 6 bases, with 12 bases left in between. DNA of the CDR3: TGTGCCAGCAGTGAAGCAAGGGGTGGTCGCAATGAGCAGTTCTTC. Translated: CASSEARGGRNEQFF.

V gene TRBV6-1 combines with J gene TRBJ2-5; D perhaps matches TRBD1 (6 bases). Trimming stripped 2 bases from V and 2 bases from J, with 21 bases between. Looked up from germline, CDR1 is MNHNS and CDR2 is SASEGT. The length of the CDR3 is 18 residues. The CDR3 DNA reads as TGTGCCAGCAGTGAATTTCAGGGGAGCGATTGGGGACAAGAGACCCAGTACTTC. It codes for CASSEFQGSDWGQETQYF.